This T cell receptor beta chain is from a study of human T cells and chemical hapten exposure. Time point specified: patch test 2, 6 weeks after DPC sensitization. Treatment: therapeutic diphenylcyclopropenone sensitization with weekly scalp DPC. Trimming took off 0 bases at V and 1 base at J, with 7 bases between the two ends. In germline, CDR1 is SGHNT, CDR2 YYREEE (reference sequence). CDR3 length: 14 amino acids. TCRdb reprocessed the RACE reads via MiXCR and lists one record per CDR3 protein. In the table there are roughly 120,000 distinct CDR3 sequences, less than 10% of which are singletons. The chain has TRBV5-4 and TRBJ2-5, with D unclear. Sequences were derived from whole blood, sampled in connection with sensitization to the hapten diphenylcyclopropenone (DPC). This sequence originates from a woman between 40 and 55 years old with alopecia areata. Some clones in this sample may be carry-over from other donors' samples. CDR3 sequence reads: CASSLVAVQETQYF. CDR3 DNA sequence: TGTGCCAGCAGCTTGGTTGCGGTCCAAGAGACCCAGTACTTC.